These T cell receptor beta chains were read from a single sample in a study of T cell repertoires in cytomegalovirus infection. TCRdb ran MiXCR on the reads and lists one entry per CDR3 protein. This sample carries approximately 500,000 distinct CDR3 sequences, about 15% of them seen once, and the ten largest clones take roughly a quarter. Sequencing was carried out using CD8+ T cells from PBMCs. All receptors derive from a human donor in good health (CMV status not recorded). Some clones in this sample may be carry-over from other donors' samples. The CDR3 runs from the conserved cysteine through the conserved F or W. A D gene is named only where the DNA matches it firmly. A clone size is listed for some rows: how often the clone was seen (once, few, many), or a class if it is expanded.

J gene | clone size | V gene | D gene | CDR3 protein | CDR3 DNA
TRBJ1-2 | many | TRBV6-5 | - | CASSLLDNLESQYGYTF | TGTGCCAGCAGTCTCCTCGATAATCTCGAGTCACAGTATGGCTACACCTTC
TRBJ2-3 | many | TRBV28 | TRBD1 | CASRSTGVTDTQYF | TGTGCCAGCAGGTCGACAGGGGTTACAGATACGCAGTATTTT
TRBJ1-2 | many | TRBV7-8 | - | CASSPGRAYGYTF | TGTGCCAGCAGCCCGGGACGCGCCTATGGCTACACCTTC
TRBJ2-7 | - | TRBV3-1 | TRBD2 | CASSPRPPGLAGLYEQYF | TGTGCCAGCAGCCCCCGTCCCCCCGGACTAGCGGGGCTCTACGAGCAGTACTTC
TRBJ1-5 | many | TRBV6-5 | - | CASSYGPQGSNQPQHF | TGTGCCAGCAGTTACGGGCCTCAGGGTTCCAATCAGCCCCAGCATTTT
TRBJ2-1 | many | TRBV7-9 | - | CASRPGTPNYNEQFF | TGTGCCAGCAGGCCCGGGACCCCTAACTACAATGAGCAGTTCTTC
TRBJ2-7 | - | TRBV28 | TRBD2 | CASSPPAGGTLYEQYF | TGTGCCAGCAGTCCTCCCGCGGGGGGCACACTCTACGAGCAGTACTTC
TRBJ1-2 | few | TRBV13 | TRBD1 | CASSARWDRTKGYTF | TGTGCCAGCAGCGCCCGATGGGACAGAACTAAAGGCTACACCTTC
TRBJ1-3 | few | TRBV6-5 | TRBD1 | CASSSTGVGPGNTIYF | TGTGCCAGCAGTTCTACAGGGGTAGGGCCTGGAAACACCATATATTTT
TRBJ2-4 | few | TRBV18 | - | CASSPDGGPAKNIQYF | TGTGCCAGCTCACCGGACGGCGGTCCTGCCAAAAACATTCAGTACTTC
TRBJ2-7 | few | TRBV7-9 | - | CASSLVDSQYEQYF | TGTGCCAGCAGCTTAGTGGACTCGCAGTACGAGCAGTACTTC
TRBJ2-1 | many | TRBV7-6 | - | CASSTGTKNEQFF | TGTGCCAGCAGCACCGGGACAAAGAATGAGCAGTTCTTC
TRBJ2-3 | many | TRBV7-9 | TRBD2 | CASSSSGTRPSDSTDTQYF | TGTGCCAGCAGCTCATCCGGGACTAGGCCCAGCGATAGCACAGATACGCAGTATTTT
TRBJ2-3 | - | TRBV5-4 | - | CASSYDTSTDTQYF | TGTGCCAGCAGTTACGATACCAGCACAGATACGCAGTATTTT
TRBJ2-7 | - | TRBV30 | TRBD2 | CAWTPSGRGYEQYF | TGTGCCTGGACCCCCAGCGGGAGGGGGTACGAGCAGTACTTC
TRBJ2-7 | few | TRBV29-1 | - | CSVEENRPGSYEQYF | TGCAGCGTTGAAGAAAATAGGCCAGGGTCCTACGAGCAGTACTTC
TRBJ1-2 | - | TRBV12-5 | - | CASGLVVRQSYGYTF | TGTGCTAGTGGTTTGGTAGTTCGACAGAGCTATGGCTACACCTTC
TRBJ2-4 | many | TRBV6-2/TRBV6-3 | TRBD2 | CASSYRAGTKASIQYF | TGTGCCAGCAGTTACCGAGCGGGGACCAAGGCCAGCATTCAGTACTTC
TRBJ2-7 | - | TRBV25-1 | - | CASSIQDRGGPTYEQYF | TGTGCCAGCAGTATACAAGACCGCGGTGGACCTACCTACGAGCAGTACTTC
TRBJ2-7 | - | TRBV5-1 | - | CASSSQDSSYEQYF | TGCGCCAGCAGCTCCCAAGACAGTTCCTACGAGCAGTACTTC
TRBJ2-7 | few | TRBV5-1 | TRBD1 | CASSQGQDHYEQYF | TGCGCCAGCAGCCAGGGACAGGACCACTACGAGCAGTACTTC
TRBJ1-1 | - | TRBV27 | - | CASKGAGTEAFF | TGTGCCAGCAAGGGCGCGGGCACTGAAGCTTTCTTT
TRBJ2-7 | many | TRBV5-6 | - | CASSGLAHEQYF | TGTGCCAGCAGCGGACTTGCCCACGAGCAGTACTTC
TRBJ1-6 | - | TRBV9 | - | CASSPSGNPVGNNSPLHF | TGTGCCAGCAGCCCGAGCGGGAACCCTGTGGGAAATAATTCACCCCTCCACTTT
TRBJ2-2 | - | TRBV12-3/TRBV12-4 | - | CASHDSTGELFF | TGTGCCAGCCACGACAGCACCGGGGAGCTGTTTTTT
TRBJ2-7 | many | TRBV28 | - | CASNPKVRTTKYEQYF | TGTGCCAGCAACCCTAAGGTTAGGACTACCAAGTACGAGCAGTACTTC
TRBJ1-4 | - | TRBV12-3/TRBV12-4 | - | CASTPGQGEKLFF | TGTGCCAGCACCCCGGGGCAGGGGGAAAAACTGTTTTTT
TRBJ2-1 | many | TRBV7-6 | - | CASSRDAYNEQFF | TGTGCCAGCAGTCGGGACGCGTACAATGAGCAGTTCTTC
TRBJ2-2 | - | TRBV27 | TRBD1 | CASSLGQGAAGELFF | TGTGCCAGCAGTTTAGGACAGGGGGCGGCCGGGGAGCTGTTTTTT
TRBJ2-1 | many | TRBV10-2 | TRBD2 | CASSDPLGASGGALANEQFF | TGCGCCAGCAGTGACCCCCTTGGGGCTAGCGGGGGGGCGCTTGCCAATGAGCAGTTCTTC
TRBJ1-5 | many | TRBV19 | - | CASSLWEGNQPQHF | TGTGCCAGTAGCTTGTGGGAGGGAAATCAGCCCCAGCATTTT
TRBJ2-3 | many | TRBV7-8 | TRBD2 | CASSLADFGGRGFADTQYF | TGTGCCAGCAGCTTAGCAGATTTCGGCGGGAGGGGTTTCGCAGATACGCAGTATTTT
TRBJ2-2 | many | TRBV11-2 | - | CASSLGLRGRNTGELFF | TGTGCCAGCAGCTTGGGTCTCAGGGGTCGGAACACCGGGGAGCTGTTTTTT
TRBJ2-5 | many | TRBV12-3/TRBV12-4 | - | CASSPYQETQYF | TGTGCCAGCAGTCCGTACCAAGAGACCCAGTACTTC
TRBJ2-7 | many | TRBV7-6 | - | CASSLAGVLYF | TGTGCCAGCAGCTTAGCGGGAGTGCTGTACTTC
TRBJ2-5 | many | TRBV7-8 | - | CASRATDRQETQYF | TGTGCCAGCAGGGCGACAGACAGACAAGAGACCCAGTACTTC
TRBJ2-1 | many | TRBV28 | TRBD2 | CASRLLGLADNEQFF | TGTGCCAGCAGGCTTCTTGGACTAGCGGACAATGAGCAGTTCTTC
TRBJ2-1 | many | TRBV11-2 | TRBD2 | CASSLDSGLAGEQFF | TGTGCCAGCAGCTTAGACTCCGGACTAGCGGGTGAGCAGTTCTTC
TRBJ2-7 | few | TRBV12-5 | - | CASGWAGEQYF | TGTGCTAGTGGTTGGGCCGGCGAGCAGTACTTC
TRBJ1-5 | few | TRBV12-5 | - | CASGLSQGHQPQHF | TGTGCTAGTGGTTTGTCGCAGGGTCATCAGCCCCAGCATTTT
TRBJ1-6 | - | TRBV20-1 | - | CSARVPLISPLHF | TGCAGTGCTAGAGTCCCCCTCATCTCACCCCTCCACTTT
TRBJ2-7 | - | TRBV27 | - | CASSSALGYSYEQYF | TGTGCCAGCAGTTCCGCTCTCGGATACTCCTACGAGCAGTACTTC
TRBJ2-6 | - | TRBV9 | - | CASSVESSGANVLTF | TGTGCCAGCAGCGTAGAAAGCTCTGGGGCCAACGTCCTGACTTTC
TRBJ1-1 | few | TRBV28 | - | CASSDPGEGTEAFF | TGTGCCAGCAGTGATCCTGGGGAGGGGACTGAAGCTTTCTTT
TRBJ1-2 | - | TRBV29-1 | - | CSVAIHARGGYTF | TGCAGCGTCGCGATACACGCCCGAGGAGGCTACACCTTC
TRBJ2-1 | - | TRBV28 | TRBD1 | CASSPDRDFYNEQFF | TGTGCCAGCAGCCCGGACAGGGATTTCTACAATGAGCAGTTCTTC